The 26 T cell receptor beta chains below were found in one sample sequenced in a study of OX40 agonist ivuxolimab in advanced cancers. The data were produced by immunoSEQ multiplex PCR, yet TCRdb's version contains in-frame clones alone and is incomplete. Among tens of thousands of clones listed, roughly 82% were seen once. This specimen was CD4+ or CD8+ T cells sorted from blood, taken in a trial of the OX40 agonist ivuxolimab. These receptors came from an adult with an advanced solid tumor such as melanoma, head and neck, liver or kidney cancer.

The chain recombines TRBV5-6 with TRBJ2-6; D possibly matches TRBD1 or TRBD2 (6 bases each). V was trimmed by 4 bases and J by 2 bases, leaving 13 bases between them. Germline V gives CDR1 SGHDT, CDR2 YYEEEE. This CDR3 comprises 16 residues. CDR3 in DNA: TGTGCCAGCAGCCCGACGGGGGCCCCTGGGGCCAACGTCCTGACTTTC. Translating it yields CASSPTGAPGANVLTF.

The sample holds one count of this clone. J is TRBJ1-1 and V is TRBV7-8, with D unresolved. Germline V gene lookup returns CDR1 SGHVS and CDR2 FQNEAQ. The CDR3 totals 15 residues. Trimming cost V 3 bases and J 0 bases, with 11 bases left between them. CDR3 DNA sequence: TGTGCCAGCAGCTTGAAACGGGCCTTGAACACTGAAGCTTTCTTT. Protein: CASSLKRALNTEAFF.

The rearrangement uses TRBV29-1 and TRBJ1-1, with D maybe TRBD1 (5 bases). CDR3 size: 16 residues. Germline V gives CDR1 SQVTM, CDR2 ANQGSEA. The ends were cut back, 4 bases at V and 0 bases at J, with 18 bases in the middle. The CDR3 here is CSVAVRGGIMNTEAFF. CDR3 nucleotide sequence: TGCAGCGTTGCAGTTCGTGGGGGGATCATGAACACTGAAGCTTTCTTT.

The CDR3 sequence: CASSLADRAKGGELFF. CDR3 sequence (DNA): TGTGCCAGCAGCTTGGCCGACAGGGCAAAAGGCGGGGAGCTGTTTTTT. The V and J genes are TRBV5-4 and TRBJ2-2, with 7 bases lining up with TRBD1. The germline V gene encodes CDR1 SGHNT and CDR2 YYREEE (reference sequence). There are 16 residues in the CDR3. Trimming removed 0 bases from V and 7 bases from J; junction bases left unmatched: 9.

The genes are TRBV5-1 and TRBJ1-2; a possible D gene is TRBD1 (6 bases). Trimming removed 4 bases from V and 5 bases from J, with 18 bases in between. The CDR3 runs 15 residues. Germline lookup yields CDR1 SGHRS and CDR2 YFSETQ. CDR3 protein: CASSQNPGEWYGYTF. DNA of the CDR3: TGCGCCAGCAGCCAAAACCCAGGGGAATGGTATGGCTACACCTTC.

This chain uses TRBV6-1 with TRBJ2-7; D gene unclear. V lost 7 bases and J lost 3, with 7 bases in between. Per germline, CDR1 MNHNS and CDR2 SASEGT. CDR3 length equals 11 residues. The CDR3 reads CASTWIYEQYF. The CDR3 nucleotides read TGTGCCAGCACCTGGATCTACGAGCAGTACTTC.

CDR3 loop: CASSQAALPNTEAFF. CDR3 sequence (DNA): TGTGCCAGCAGCCAAGCTGCACTGCCGAACACTGAAGCTTTCTTT. The V and J genes are TRBV4-2 and TRBJ1-1; D call uncertain. The CDR3 has 15 amino acids. The ends were cut back, 1 base at V and 1 base at J, with 10 bases in the middle. CDR1 is LGHNA and CDR2 is YNFKEQ in the germline V gene.

This chain connects TRBV6-6 to TRBJ1-4, with no clear D. CDR1 and CDR2 from the germline V gene are MNHNY and SVGAGI (reference sequence). The ends were cut back, 8 bases at V and 6 bases at J, with 7 bases in the middle. The CDR3 totals 11 residues. CDR3: CASLLDEKLFF. The CDR3 DNA sequence: TGTGCCAGCCTACTAGATGAAAAACTGTTTTTT.

The CDR3 DNA follows: TGCGCCAGCAGCCAAGATCACCCCCTTCTAGCGTCAGATACGCAGTATTTT. As protein: CASSQDHPLLASDTQYF. This chain links TRBV4-3 with TRBJ2-3, with D tentatively TRBD2 (6 bases). The CDR3 runs to 17 residues. Trimming left V 0 bases short and J 4 bases short, with 17 bases between. The germline CDR1 and CDR2 sequences are LGHNA and YSLEER.

This chain links TRBV15 with TRBJ2-5; 7 bases are shared with TRBD1. The germline V gene encodes CDR1 LNHNV and CDR2 YYDKDF (reference sequence). This CDR3 region has 14 residues. Trimming at V came to 4 bases and at J to 3 bases, leaving 5 bases not matched to a gene. The CDR3 here is CATSTGQSEETQYF. The DNA for the CDR3 is TGTGCCACCAGCACGGGACAGTCAGAAGAGACCCAGTACTTC.

The gene calls are TRBV7-2 and TRBJ1-6, with 8 bases matching TRBD1. The CDR3 has 14 residues. Unmatched junction bases numbered 2, after V lost 3 bases and J lost 7 bases. Germline CDR1 is SGHTA and CDR2 is FQGNSA. This CDR3 is CASSFGQGNSPLHF. CDR3 sequence (DNA): TGTGCCAGCAGCTTTGGACAGGGCAATTCACCCCTCCACTTT.

The CDR3 DNA is TGTGCCAGCAGCCTTTCGCCAGGCCCCACTGAAGCTTTCTTT. It is translated as CASSLSPGPTEAFF. The chain carries TRBV7-3 and TRBJ1-1; D is unclear. V lost 5 bases and J 4 bases, leaving 14 bases between the germline ends. This CDR3 region has 14 residues. From germline, CDR1 is SGHTA and CDR2 FQGTGA.

The J gene is TRBJ2-5, the V gene TRBV29-1; D is unresolved. The germline gives CDR1 SQVTM, CDR2 ANQGSEA. The V end lost 6 bases, the J end lost 1 base, and 15 bases lay between the germline ends. The CDR3 runs 14 residues. Here the CDR3 DNA reads TGCAGCGTCGGAAAAAGAACAGCCCAAGAGACCCAGTACTTC. This gives the protein CSVGKRTAQETQYF.

The chain has TRBV18 and TRBJ2-2, with a weak D call TRBD2 (6 bases). Germline V CDR1 and CDR2: KGHSH, LQKENI. Trimming removed 1 base at V and 4 bases at J, with 16 bases between. The CDR3 runs to 17 residues. CDR3 sequence: CASSPLAPPEGTGELFF. In DNA form, the CDR3 reads TGTGCCAGCTCACCACTCGCCCCCCCGGAGGGCACCGGGGAGCTGTTTTTT.

This clone was seen once. The chain combines TRBV28 with TRBJ2-7; TRBD1 aligns across 8 bases. This CDR3 is 16 amino acids long. The trim removed 3 bases at V and 5 bases at J, leaving 12 bases unmatched. Germline loops: CDR1 MDHEN, CDR2 SYDVKM. The CDR3 DNA reads as TGTGCCAGCAGTTTCGCCCAGGGCAGGGGGCAGAACGAGCAGTACTTC. It translates to CASSFAQGRGQNEQYF.

The chain recombines TRBV5-4 with TRBJ2-7, with 10 bases identical to TRBD2. CDR3 size: 15 residues. Per the germline V gene, CDR1 is SGHNT and CDR2 is YYREEE (reference sequence). V was clipped by 4 bases and J by 3 bases; unmatched bases: 7. CDR3 nucleotides: TGTGCCAGCAGCCGACGGGCTAGCGGGGGCTACGAGCAGTACTTC. Residues: CASSRRASGGYEQYF.

This clone was seen a single time. The genes are TRBV6-5 and TRBJ1-5; D is perhaps TRBD1 (5 bases). The germline CDR1 and CDR2 sequences are MNHEY and SVGAGI. V was trimmed by 0 bases and J by 2 bases, leaving 8 bases between them. This CDR3 is 15 amino acids long. In DNA form, the CDR3 reads TGTGCCAGCAGTTACTCTTCGGGGCGCAATCAGCCCCAGCATTTT. Protein sequence: CASSYSSGRNQPQHF.

The chain recombines TRBV7-9 with TRBJ1-4, with D hard to call. The ends were cut back, 1 base at V and 4 bases at J, with 10 bases in the middle. Germline CDR1 is SEHNR and CDR2 is FQNEAQ (reference sequence). The CDR3 covers 15 residues. The CDR3 coding sequence is TGTGCCAGCAGCTTAGGGCCCACAAGTAATGAAAAACTGTTTTTT. As protein: CASSLGPTSNEKLFF.

This clone was detected once. The chain links TRBV9 to TRBJ1-3, with D unresolved. Germline CDR1 reads SGDLS; CDR2 reads YYNGEE. The CDR3 length is 15 residues. Between the trimmed V and J ends, which lost 3 bases and 0 bases, there was a span of 10 bases. The CDR3 DNA follows: TGTGCCAGCAGCGCCCCGGGAAGCTCTGGAAACACCATATATTTT. Translated, it gives CASSAPGSSGNTIYF.

The gene calls are TRBV21-1 and TRBJ1-2. TRBV21-1 is a documented pseudogene. The CDR3 has 17 amino acids. CDR3 residues: CASSKTLTRGIDYGYTF. The CDR3 DNA follows: TGTGCCAGCAGCAAAACGTTGACCAGAGGGATCGACTATGGCTACACCTTC.

This chain links TRBV13 with TRBJ2-3; 10 bases align to TRBD2. V lost 0 bases to trimming and J lost 2 bases; unmatched junction nucleotides: 11. The CDR3 contains 19 residues. CDR1 and CDR2 from the germline V gene are PRHDT and FYEKMQ (reference sequence). The CDR3 loop reads CASSLGLAGVRGYTDTQYF. The CDR3 nucleotides read TGTGCCAGCAGCTTAGGGCTAGCGGGGGTCCGGGGATACACAGATACGCAGTATTTT.

The chain links TRBV29-1 to TRBJ2-7, with D perhaps matching TRBD1 or TRBD2 (5 bases each). Germline V gene lookup returns CDR1 SQVTM and CDR2 ANQGSEA. Trimming stripped 7 bases from V and 6 bases from J, with 22 bases between. This CDR3 contains 14 residues. The CDR3 DNA is TGCAGCGCCCGTGAGGGGCAGAGGAACACCGAGCAGTACTTC. It encodes CSAREGQRNTEQYF.

V and J are TRBV6-5 and TRBJ2-2, with 7 nucleotides matching TRBD1. The CDR3 consists of 15 residues. J gave up 2 bases and V 4 bases, and 4 bases lay outside the gene matches. From germline, CDR1 is MNHEY and CDR2 SVGAGI. The chain's CDR3 is CASSSGTVNTGELFF. The CDR3, as DNA: TGTGCCAGCAGTTCCGGGACAGTTAACACCGGGGAGCTGTTTTTT.

This chain links TRBV7-3 with TRBJ1-1; 8 positions match TRBD1. Per germline, CDR1 SGHTA and CDR2 FQGTGA. The CDR3 length is 14 residues. With 5 bases clipped from V and 0 bases from J, the junction kept 2 bases outside the gene matches. The CDR3 region is CASSLGQVNTEAFF. The DNA for the CDR3 is TGTGCCAGCAGCCTGGGACAGGTGAACACTGAAGCTTTCTTT.

This sequence joins TRBV29-1 and TRBJ2-1; 8 positions agree with TRBD2. This CDR3 has 14 residues. Losses at the gene ends were 5 bases for V and 0 bases for J; bases not matched to a gene: 3. Germline V gene lookup returns CDR1 SQVTM and CDR2 ANQGSEA. CDR3 sequence: CSVLRGVSYNEQFF. The CDR3 nucleotides read TGCAGCGTTTTGCGGGGGGTCTCCTACAATGAGCAGTTCTTC.

The rearrangement links TRBV5-1 to TRBJ2-3, with no clear D. CDR1 SGHRS and CDR2 YFSETQ come from the germline V gene. Trimming shortened V by 0 bases and J by 2 bases, and 10 bases separated the two germline ends. CDR3 length equals 15 residues. The CDR3 here is CASSLDISPTDTQYF. DNA of the CDR3: TGCGCCAGCAGCTTGGACATCAGCCCCACAGATACGCAGTATTTT.